The clone carrying this T cell receptor beta chain was detected a few times. This specimen comes from a study of T cells in Graves' hyperthyroidism and ophthalmopathy. Whole-study context: The initial diagnosis was the point when peripheral blood was collected, ahead of any treatment.

The TCR beta CDR3 regions underwent amplification using RNA transcripts as the source. Carried out on the TCR CDR3, a first-round RT-PCR used the HTBI primer set. TCRdb re-derived calls from the multiplex PCR reads in MiXCR, one entry per CDR3 protein. The repertoire includes a few hundred thousand distinct CDR3 sequences, approximately 15% of them detected once, and 2.5% to 4% sits in the top ten. The CDR3 loop spans 16 amino acids. Looked up from germline, CDR1 is SEHNR and CDR2 is FQNEAQ (reference sequence). Trimming removed 5 bases from V and 2 bases from J, with 18 bases in between. Those patients with uncontrolled infection, other autoimmune disease, pregnancy or lactation were excluded. Isolation of PBMCs was performed on 8.5 to 10 ml fresh peripheral blood.

The receptor was isolated from a woman aged 40 to 49 with Graves' ophthalmopathy. The sample was blood. The genes are TRBV7-9 and TRBJ2-5; D ambiguous. The CDR3 DNA sequence: TGTGCCAGCAGCCCTCCTCGTGGTACAGCTCAAGAGACCCAGTACTTC. Translated, it gives CASSPPRGTAQETQYF.